A selection of T cell receptor beta chains follows, all from one sample in a study of shared clonotypes between healthy human individuals. This table comes from immunoSEQ multiplex PCR, and its TCRdb copy is limited to in-frame clones, with some not included. The sample has 650,000 to 700,000 clones; roughly 91% are singletons. Sequencing was done on a sample of memory CD8+ T cells from PBMCs. These receptors came from a young man in good health. Some clones in this sample may be carry-over from other donors' samples. The CDR3 runs from the conserved cysteine through the conserved F or W. The D gene is left open where the match is weak. Size values are once, few and many counts, or a class for expanded clones, and some rows have none.

clone size	J gene	D gene	V gene	CDR3 DNA	CDR3 protein
-	TRBJ2-3	TRBD1	TRBV7-3	TGTGCCAGCAGCCCAAAGGGGACAGCGAACACAGATACGCAGTATTTT	CASSPKGTANTDTQYF
-	TRBJ2-7	-	TRBV15	TGTGCCACCAGCAGAACTGGGTCTAGCTCCTACGAGCAGTACTTC	CATSRTGSSSYEQYF
-	TRBJ2-7	-	TRBV29-1	TGCAGCGTTGGGGCAGGGGCCTCCTACGAGCAGTACTTC	CSVGAGASYEQYF
few	TRBJ1-1	-	TRBV27	TGTGCCAGCAGTTCAGGGGCCACTGAAGCTTTCTTT	CASSSGATEAFF
once	TRBJ1-4	TRBD1	TRBV28	TGTGCCAGCAGATCTCCAGGGGGGGACGAAAAACTGTTTTTT	CASRSPGGDEKLFF
-	TRBJ2-7	TRBD2	TRBV19	TGTGCTAAAAAGGGGTGGTATGAGACTAGCGGGAGGTACGAGCAGTACTTC	CAKKGWYETSGRYEQYF
-	TRBJ2-2	-	TRBV6-4	TGTGCCAGCAGACAGCCAAACACCGGGGAGCTGTTTTTT	CASRQPNTGELFF
-	TRBJ2-2	TRBD2	TRBV9	TGTGCCAGCAGCGTAGAGCCTAGCGGGAGGTTCAACACCGGGGAGCTGTTTTTT	CASSVEPSGRFNTGELFF
once	TRBJ2-1	TRBD2	TRBV28	TGTGCCAGCAGTTTAGCGGGAGGAGACAATGAGCAGTTCTTC	CASSLAGGDNEQFF
-	TRBJ1-1	-	TRBV6-5	TGTGCCAGCAGCCAAACTCCTCAGGGACGAACTGAAGCTTTCTTT	CASSQTPQGRTEAFF
-	TRBJ1-6	-	TRBV10-3	TGTGCCATCAGTCTGGGGGGGGAGGTTTCACCCCTCCACTTT	CAISLGGEVSPLHF
-	TRBJ2-1	TRBD2	TRBV4-3	TGCGCCAGCAGCCAGGAACAGGTAGCGGGAGTCTACAATGAGCAGTTCTTC	CASSQEQVAGVYNEQFF
-	TRBJ1-5	-	TRBV28	TGTGCCAGCACCAGACCTCCCGAGGGGAGTCAGCCCCAGCATTTT	CASTRPPEGSQPQHF
-	TRBJ2-3	-	TRBV11-1	TGTGCCAGCAGCTCATGGGGTGCGGGCCGTAGCACAGATACGCAGTATTTT	CASSSWGAGRSTDTQYF
-	TRBJ2-3	-	TRBV6-5	TGTGCCAGCACCCACAGGTTACAGGCAGATACGCAGTATTTT	CASTHRLQADTQYF
-	TRBJ2-2	-	TRBV2	TGTGCCACCTACAGGGCCACCGGGGAGCTGTTTTTT	CATYRATGELFF
-	TRBJ2-1	TRBD1	TRBV6-5	TGTGCCAGCAGACCTGACAGGGGAAATGATGAGCAGTTCTTC	CASRPDRGNDEQFF
-	TRBJ2-1	-	TRBV2	TGTGCCAGCGGGGGGGGCGGAGAATACAATGAGCAGTTCTTC	CASGGGGEYNEQFF
-	TRBJ1-1	-	TRBV4-2	TGTGCCAGCAGCCACATGGGGATGGGGGACACCCCTGAGGACACTGAAGCTTTCTTT	CASSHMGMGDTPEDTEAFF
few	TRBJ1-1	-	TRBV2	TGTGCCAGCCTAGCGGGGGGCCGTACTGAAGCTTTCTTT	CASLAGGRTEAFF
-	TRBJ2-1	-	TRBV30	TGTGCCTGGGGCCCGCGGGGCTCCCTCTTC	CAWGPRGSLF
-	TRBJ2-7	TRBD1	TRBV27	TGTGCCAGCAGTTTATTGGGACAGCTCTTCTACGAGCAGTACTTC	CASSLLGQLFYEQYF
-	TRBJ2-2	-	TRBV25-1	TGTGCCAGCAGTGTAAATCCGGGACTGCCGAACACCGGGGAGCTGTTTTTT	CASSVNPGLPNTGELFF
-	TRBJ1-4	-	TRBV11-2	TGTGCCAGCAGCGCCCCTGTCGGGGAAAAACTGTTTTTT	CASSAPVGEKLFF
-	TRBJ2-7	-	TRBV7-8	TGTGCCAGCAGCCCCCGAGGAGGGAACGCCTACGAGCAGTACTTC	CASSPRGGNAYEQYF
few	TRBJ1-2	-	TRBV28	TGTGCCAGCAGTTTACCCAGGGACTACTATGGCTACACCTTC	CASSLPRDYYGYTF
-	TRBJ1-4	-	TRBV9	TGTGCCAGCAGCGTAGACATCACGGCGGCAACTAATGAAAAACTGTTTTTT	CASSVDITAATNEKLFF
-	TRBJ2-5	-	TRBV27	TGTGCCAGCAGTCGTTCTAGAGGACAAGAGACCCAGTACTTC	CASSRSRGQETQYF
-	TRBJ1-4	-	TRBV12-2	TGTGCAAGTCGGAGACCGACCCGGGATGAAAAACTGTTTTTT	CASRRPTRDEKLFF
-	TRBJ2-1	-	TRBV6-5	TGTGCCAGCAGTCCCTTCGGACAGACCAATGAGCAGTTCTTC	CASSPFGQTNEQFF
-	TRBJ1-1	TRBD1	TRBV9	TGTGCCAGCAGCCCATGGGGGACAGAATCTGAAGCTTTCTTT	CASSPWGTESEAFF
-	TRBJ2-5	-	TRBV4-3	TGCGCCAGCAGCCAAGATCCCAAAGAGACCCAGTACTTC	CASSQDPKETQYF
-	TRBJ1-5	-	TRBV6-5	TGTGCCAGCAGCCCTTTTCAGGGAGACAATCAGCCCCAGCATTTT	CASSPFQGDNQPQHF
-	TRBJ2-4	TRBD2	TRBV4-3	TGCGCCAGCAGCCAAGCATTTCGTCGCCTAGCGGGAGTGGCCAAAAACATTCAGTACTTC	CASSQAFRRLAGVAKNIQYF
once	TRBJ2-2	TRBD1	TRBV9	TGTGCCAGCAACGACAGGGGCACCGGGGAGCTGTTTTTT	CASNDRGTGELFF
once	TRBJ2-7	TRBD1	TRBV7-9	TGTGCCAGCAGCCCGGACAGGGGGCTAAGATACGAGCAGTACTTC	CASSPDRGLRYEQYF
-	TRBJ1-2	-	TRBV27	TGTGCCAGCAGTATCATAATGGGGGGGCTCGATGGCTACACCTTC	CASSIIMGGLDGYTF
-	TRBJ2-3	-	TRBV9	TGTGCCAGCAGCGTAGGCCTAGCCGTTAGCACAGATACGCAGTATTTT	CASSVGLAVSTDTQYF
-	TRBJ2-1	-	TRBV11-2	TGTGCCAGCAGCTTAGGGGGAGGGGGCTCCTACAATGAGCAGTTCTTC	CASSLGGGGSYNEQFF
-	TRBJ2-7	TRBD2	TRBV7-2	TGTGCCAGCAGCTTAGAGACTAGCGGTTTCTACGAGCAGTACTTC	CASSLETSGFYEQYF
-	TRBJ1-5	TRBD1	TRBV14	TGTGCCACGCGGACGAGGGACAGGGGCCCGTTTGATTATCAGCCCCAGCATTTT	CATRTRDRGPFDYQPQHF
-	TRBJ2-3	-	TRBV27	TGTGCCAGCAGTTTAGGCAGGGGAGTGTGGCAGTATTTT	CASSLGRGVWQYF
-	TRBJ2-7	-	TRBV19	TGTGCCAGTAGTATTGGGCTGATCTACGAGCAGTACTTC	CASSIGLIYEQYF
-	TRBJ2-1	TRBD2	TRBV9	TGTGCCAGCAGCGTAGCTAGCGGGAGGCCCGATGAGCAGTTCTTC	CASSVASGRPDEQFF
-	TRBJ2-1	-	TRBV11-2	TGTGCCAGCAGCCCCCGGCTCCCGCTCAATGAGCAGTTCTTC	CASSPRLPLNEQFF
-	TRBJ2-1	TRBD2	TRBV27	TGTGCCAGCAGTTTACTAGCGGGAGGGAGCTCCTACAATGAGCAGTTCTTC	CASSLLAGGSSYNEQFF
-	TRBJ1-1	TRBD1	TRBV5-1	TGCGCCAGCAGAAAGAACAGGGGGAACACTGAAGCTTTCTTT	CASRKNRGNTEAFF
-	TRBJ1-1	TRBD1	TRBV28	TGTGCCAGCAGTTTCCGTCGAATGACAGGGTACGGCACTGAAGCTTTCTTT	CASSFRRMTGYGTEAFF
once	TRBJ2-7	TRBD2	TRBV5-6	TGTGCCAGCAGCCGGGGGCCTAGCGGGACCTACGAGCAGTACTTC	CASSRGPSGTYEQYF
-	TRBJ2-1	-	TRBV15	TGTGCCACCAGCCCCTCGACAGATGAGCAGTTCTTC	CATSPSTDEQFF
-	TRBJ2-1	TRBD1	TRBV9	TGTGCCAGCAACGGGGACAGGCCCTCCGATGAGCAGTTCTTC	CASNGDRPSDEQFF
-	TRBJ1-5	-	TRBV19	TGTGCCAGTAGTATAGGTGGCAGGGCTTTCAGTCAGCCCCAGCATTTT	CASSIGGRAFSQPQHF
-	TRBJ2-1	TRBD1	TRBV14	TGTGCCAGCAGCCAGCGGGACAGGGAACATGAGCAGTTCTTC	CASSQRDREHEQFF
-	TRBJ2-2	-	TRBV19	TGTGCCAGTAGCTTTACGGGCGTCGGGGAGCTGTTTTTT	CASSFTGVGELFF